A single sample is the source of the 27 T cell receptor beta chains below, sequenced in a study of T cell responses to AZD1222 COVID-19 vaccine. Profiled with immunoSEQ multiplex PCR; TCRdb holds only in-frame clones, not every one. The data hold about 150,000 clones, with about 86% observed a single time. The sample here was peripheral blood, taken 28 days after the second AZD1222 dose. The receptors stem from an adult who received the AZD1222 COVID-19 vaccine.

The chain uses TRBV6-5 and TRBJ2-5; D gene uncertain. From germline, CDR1 is MNHEY and CDR2 SVGAGI. The CDR3 is 13 residues long. Trimming left V 10 bases short and J 5 bases short, with 17 bases between. CDR3 residues: CANRMDGGETQYF. As DNA, the CDR3 is TGTGCCAACAGAATGGATGGTGGGGAGACCCAGTACTTC.

J is TRBJ2-1 and V is TRBV7-9; tentatively, D is TRBD1 or TRBD2 (5 bases each). Germline assignment: CDR1 SEHNR and CDR2 FQNEAQ (reference sequence). The CDR3 is made up of 20 amino acids. V shed 5 bases and J shed 4 bases, with 30 bases lying between them. For the CDR3, the DNA is TGTGCCAGCAGCATGGCCCGCTTACAAACGACAGTCGGGGCGTACAATGAGCAGTTCTTC. Residues: CASSMARLQTTVGAYNEQFF.

This clone has just a few counts. The V gene is TRBV18, the J gene TRBJ1-2, with D maybe TRBD1 (6 bases). Germline values: CDR1 KGHSH, CDR2 LQKENI. Between the trimmed V and J ends, which lost 5 bases and 4 bases, there was a span of 11 bases. This CDR3 contains 13 residues. CDR3 loop: CASSTEGGYGYTF. The CDR3 DNA follows: TGTGCCAGCTCAACCGAGGGGGGCTATGGCTACACCTTC.

The genes are TRBV3-1 (or the pseudogene TRBV3-2) and TRBJ2-2; D perhaps matches TRBD2 (6 bases). The germline CDR1 and CDR2 sequences are LGHDT and YNNKEL (reference sequence). The CDR3 covers 16 residues. Trimming removed 5 bases from V and 0 bases from J, with 13 bases in between. This CDR3 reads CASSSSVLANTGELFF. As DNA, the CDR3 is TGTGCCAGCAGCTCTAGCGTACTCGCGAACACCGGGGAGCTGTTTTTT.

This clone has only a few counts. This chain joins TRBV25-1 and TRBJ1-1; 7 positions match TRBD1. Germline V gene lookup returns CDR1 MGHDK and CDR2 SYGVNS. The V gene end was trimmed by 5 bases and the J gene end by 7 bases; junction bases not matched to a gene: 10. The CDR3 is made up of 14 amino acids. The CDR3 sequence: CASSPWQGGNEAFF. The DNA of the CDR3 is TGTGCCAGCAGTCCATGGCAGGGGGGGAATGAAGCTTTCTTT.

The chain uses TRBV12-5 and TRBJ2-7; TRBD2 matches at 8 bases. The CDR3 extends over 15 amino acids. V trimming: 4 bases; J trimming: 3 bases; junction bases outside the gene matches: 8. Germline V CDR1 and CDR2: LGHNT, FRNRAP. CDR3 amino acids: CASGSPAGVRYEQYF. The CDR3 DNA follows: TGTGCTAGTGGTTCTCCAGCGGGAGTCCGCTACGAGCAGTACTTC. The full variable domain, in which reference TRBV12-5 and TRBJ2-7 provide the parts outside the CDR3, is DARVTQTPRHKVTEMGQEVTMRCQPILGHNTVFWYRQTMMQGLELLAYFRNRAPLDDSGMPKDRFSAEMPDATLATLKIQPSEPRDSAVYFCASGSPAGVRYEQYFGPGTRLTVT.

The chain recombines TRBV19 with TRBJ1-2; the D is unclear. Germline V gene data show CDR1 as LNHDA and CDR2 as SQIVND (reference sequence). The CDR3 runs to 11 residues. V lost 3 bases and J 6 bases, leaving 5 bases between the germline ends. The CDR3 here is CASSILNGYTF. In nucleotides, the CDR3 is TGTGCCAGTAGTATCCTCAATGGCTACACCTTC.

The chain links TRBV18 to TRBJ2-1; weak D call: TRBD2 (6 bases). Trimming took 4 bases from V and 8 from J, leaving 18 bases between them. The germline gives CDR1 KGHSH, CDR2 LQKENI. The CDR3 extends over 15 amino acids. In DNA, the CDR3 is TGTGCCAGCTCACTCCTAGCGTTGGCAATCTATGAGCAGTTCTTC. Translating it yields CASSLLALAIYEQFF.

The chain links TRBV7-8 to TRBJ2-1; TRBD2 might be the D (5 bases). Germline lookup yields CDR1 SGHVS and CDR2 FQNEAQ. V was trimmed by 5 bases and J by 9 bases, leaving 11 bases between them. The CDR3 has 12 amino acids. The CDR3 protein is CASSPSGFEQFF. CDR3 DNA sequence: TGTGCCAGCAGCCCCTCGGGGTTTGAGCAGTTCTTC.

This rearrangement joins TRBV7-9 to TRBJ1-1; D is possibly TRBD1 (5 bases). Trimming shortened V by 3 bases and J by 2 bases, and 7 bases separated the two germline ends. The germline CDR1 and CDR2 sequences are SEHNR and FQNEAQ (reference sequence). The CDR3 covers 13 residues. CDR3 loop: CASSFDSNTEAFF. DNA for the CDR3: TGTGCCAGCAGCTTTGACAGTAACACTGAAGCTTTCTTT. Together with reference TRBV7-9 and TRBJ1-1, the CDR3 gives the full variable domain: DTGVSQNPRHKITKRGQNVTFRCDPISEHNRLYWYRQTLGQGPEFLTYFQNEAQLEKSRLLSDRFSAERPKGSFSTLEIQRTEQGDSAMYLCASSFDSNTEAFFGQGTRLTVV.

Regarding this clone: Within the sample, other DNA sequences also encode this same CDR3. The chain is built from TRBV29-1 and TRBJ2-5, with 9 bases identical to TRBD1. Germline CDR1 SQVTM, CDR2 ANQGSEA. After removal of 4 bases from V and 4 bases from J, the junction contained 4 bases not matched to a gene. The CDR3 runs 13 residues. CDR3 amino acids: CSVGGQGGETQYF. CDR3 DNA: TGCAGCGTTGGGGGACAGGGTGGAGAGACCCAGTACTTC.

This sequence joins TRBV5-1 and TRBJ1-6, with 9 bases identical to TRBD1. V trimming: 4 bases; J trimming: 11 bases; junction bases outside the gene matches: 4. The germline gives CDR1 SGHRS, CDR2 YFSETQ. This CDR3 spans 13 amino acids. CDR3 region: CASSPGQGPPLHF. The DNA for the CDR3 is TGCGCCAGCAGCCCGGGACAGGGACCACCCCTCCACTTT.

The chain carries TRBV18 and TRBJ1-1; D gene uncertain. The CDR3 has 15 residues. Germline V gene lookup returns CDR1 KGHSH and CDR2 LQKENI. The ends were cut back, 3 bases at V and 6 bases at J, with 17 bases in the middle. Here the CDR3 DNA reads TGTGCCAGCTCACCCCAAGAGAGAGGGCTCTCTGAAGCTTTCTTT. Its translation is CASSPQERGLSEAFF.

The V gene is TRBV3-1 (or the pseudogene TRBV3-2), the J gene TRBJ2-1; 8 bases are shared with TRBD2. The CDR3 length is 12 residues. Looked up from germline, CDR1 is LGHDT and CDR2 is YNNKEL (reference sequence). CDR3 sequence: CATGGLYNEQFF. CDR3 in DNA: TGTGCGACGGGGGGGCTTTACAATGAGCAGTTCTTC.

J is TRBJ2-1 and V is TRBV10-1; perhaps TRBD2 as D (5 bases). CDR3 length equals 14 residues. The V and J ends lost 8 bases and 7 bases respectively, with 18 bases between them. Germline V CDR1 and CDR2: WNHNN, SYGVQD (reference sequence). CDR3 nucleotide sequence: TGCGCCAGCGGAGGACTGGGGAGTACTAATGAGCAGTTCTTC. This gives the protein CASGGLGSTNEQFF.

Worth noting for this clone: A junction boundary mismatches the germline segment, possibly from a read error. Other DNA variants within this sample encode the same CDR3. V usage is TRBV7-8 and J usage is TRBJ1-5; 7 bases line up with TRBD1. Germline-derived CDR1 and CDR2 are SGHVS and FQNEAQ. The CDR3 is made up of 18 amino acids. CDR3 protein: CASSLNLYRGPLNQPQHF. The CDR3 nucleotides are TGTGCCAGCAGCTTAAATCTATACAGGGGACCCCTTAATCAGCCTCAGCATTTT.

This sequence joins TRBV27 and TRBJ2-7; no definite D call. This CDR3 is 15 amino acids long. V gave up 8 bases and J gave up 0 bases, with 17 bases separating them. Germline-derived CDR1 and CDR2 are MNHEY and SMNVEV (reference sequence). The CDR3 nucleotides are TGTGCCAGCTCTTCCCCCGGTCTCTACTCCTACGAGCAGTACTTC. This gives the protein CASSSPGLYSYEQYF.

The chain combines TRBV27 with TRBJ1-2; D ambiguous. V was trimmed by 2 bases and J by 8 bases, leaving 15 bases between them. The germline CDR1 and CDR2 sequences are MNHEY and SMNVEV (reference sequence). CDR3 size: 14 residues. CDR3: CASSLGGSGVGYTF. In DNA form, the CDR3 reads TGTGCCAGCAGTTTAGGAGGATCTGGCGTCGGCTACACCTTC.

This clone appeared once. The J gene is TRBJ1-6, the V gene TRBV19; D possibly corresponds to TRBD1 (5 bases). The CDR3 has 15 residues. The V gene lost 6 bases and the J gene lost 9 bases, with 18 bases spanning the gap. Per germline, CDR1 LNHDA and CDR2 SQIVND (reference sequence). For the CDR3, the DNA is TGTGCCAGTAGACCAGGGACCGCGGTGAGTTCACCCCTCCACTTT. Its protein is CASRPGTAVSSPLHF. Variable domain in full (rest from reference TRBV19 and TRBJ1-6): DGGITQSPKYLFRKEGQNVTLSCEQNLNHDAMYWYRQDPGQGLRLIYYSQIVNDFQKGDIAEGYSVSREKKESFPLTVTSAQKNPTAFYLCASRPGTAVSSPLHFGNGTRLTVT.

This clone has a handful of counts. In DNA form, the CDR3 reads TGTGCCAGCAGCTTACTACAGGCCAAGGAAGCTTTCTTT. This gives the protein CASSLLQAKEAFF. This chain uses TRBV7-8 with TRBJ1-1; TRBD1 might be the D (5 bases). There are 13 residues in the CDR3. The V and J ends lost 2 bases and 8 bases respectively, with 12 bases between them. CDR1 is SGHVS and CDR2 is FQNEAQ in the germline V gene.

The chain is built from TRBV11-2 and TRBJ1-4; no firm D call. The V and J ends lost 1 base and 3 bases respectively, with 12 bases between them. CDR1 SGHAT and CDR2 FQNNGV come from the germline V gene. The CDR3 totals 16 residues. CDR3 protein: CASSLGGRIANEKLFF. The CDR3 bases are TGTGCCAGCAGCTTAGGGGGTAGGATAGCTAATGAAAAACTGTTTTTT.

This chain connects TRBV27 to TRBJ1-2; 8 bases fit TRBD1. V shed 5 bases and J 7 bases; nucleotides not matched to a gene: 15. Germline assignment: CDR1 MNHEY and CDR2 SMNVEV (reference sequence). The CDR3 is 16 residues long. CDR3 in amino acids: CASSPQPGQGKGGYTF. In DNA, the CDR3 is TGTGCCAGCAGTCCTCAGCCCGGACAGGGAAAAGGTGGCTACACCTTC.

This clone was found once. The chain carries TRBV9 and TRBJ1-4; 8 positions agree with TRBD1. CDR3 size: 14 residues. CDR1 is SGDLS, CDR2 YYNGEE, per germline. Trimming removed 4 bases from V and 8 bases from J; junction bases left unmatched: 7. The CDR3, as DNA: TGTGCCAGCAGCACTGGACAGGGACGAGAAAAACTGTTTTTT. Protein: CASSTGQGREKLFF.

This clone was picked up one time. This chain joins TRBV19 and TRBJ1-1; a weak D match, TRBD1 (6 bases). The CDR3 totals 13 residues. V lost 10 bases and J 4 bases, leaving 16 bases between the germline ends. Per the germline V gene, CDR1 is LNHDA and CDR2 is SQIVND (reference sequence). As DNA, the CDR3 is TGTGCCACAAAGACCGGGGGCGGCACTGAAGCTTTCTTT. It codes for CATKTGGGTEAFF.

V usage is TRBV6-5 and J usage is TRBJ2-1; D ambiguous. This CDR3 comprises 14 residues. The V end was cut by 9 bases, the J end by 0 bases, with 12 bases between. The germline V gene encodes CDR1 MNHEY and CDR2 SVGAGI. CDR3 bases: TGTGCCAGTATAGCCGCCAGCTCCTACAATGAGCAGTTCTTC. This gives the protein CASIAASSYNEQFF.

This clone was detected a few times. The chain uses TRBV11-2 and TRBJ1-4, with D unresolved. The germline V gene has CDR1 SGHAT and CDR2 FQNNGV. The length of the CDR3 is 15 residues. The ends were cut back, 2 bases at V and 5 bases at J, with 12 bases in the middle. The CDR3 DNA sequence: TGTGCCAGCAGCTTACGACGGGGAGCGAATGAAAAACTGTTTTTT. It encodes CASSLRRGANEKLFF.

This clone was detected only a few times. J is TRBJ2-5 and V is TRBV10-3; TRBD2 might be the D (6 bases). CDR1 is ENHRY and CDR2 is SYGVKD in the germline V gene. The V gene lost 5 bases and the J gene lost 2 bases, with 12 bases spanning the gap. There are 14 residues in the CDR3. Here the CDR3 reads CAISSSGGQETQYF. CDR3 coding DNA: TGTGCCATCAGTAGTTCCGGGGGACAAGAGACCCAGTACTTC.